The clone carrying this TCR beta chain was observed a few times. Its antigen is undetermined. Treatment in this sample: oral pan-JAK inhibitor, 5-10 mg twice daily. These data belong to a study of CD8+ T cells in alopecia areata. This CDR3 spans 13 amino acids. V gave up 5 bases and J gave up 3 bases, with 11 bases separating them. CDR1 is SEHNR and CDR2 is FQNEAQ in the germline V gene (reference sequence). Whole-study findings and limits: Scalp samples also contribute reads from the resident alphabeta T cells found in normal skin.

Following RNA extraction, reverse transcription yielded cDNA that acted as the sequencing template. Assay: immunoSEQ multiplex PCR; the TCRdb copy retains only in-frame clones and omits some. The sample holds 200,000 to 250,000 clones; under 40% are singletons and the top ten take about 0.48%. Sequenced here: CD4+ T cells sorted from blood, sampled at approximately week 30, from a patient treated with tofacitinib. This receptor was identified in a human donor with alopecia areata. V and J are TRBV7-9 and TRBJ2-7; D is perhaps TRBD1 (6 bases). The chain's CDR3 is CASSPGQLYEQYF. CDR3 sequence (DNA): TGTGCCAGCAGCCCCGGACAGCTCTACGAGCAGTACTTC. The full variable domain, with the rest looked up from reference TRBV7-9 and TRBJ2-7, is DTGVSQNPRHKITKRGQNVTFRCDPISEHNRLYWYRQTLGQGPEFLTYFQNEAQLEKSRLLSDRFSAERPKGSFSTLEIQRTEQGDSAMYLCASSPGQLYEQYFGPGTRLTVT.